This TCR beta chain was found in a study of early T cells in non-severe SARS-CoV-2 infection. Study overall: Whole-blood bulk RNA, unsorted, was sequenced, and chains were unpaired. Study observations and caveats: Anti-spike CD8 specificities were favored by VDJdb matching, whose results missed private and CD4 specificities.

Individual cDNA molecules were tagged with unique molecular identifiers, the study reported. A single record per CDR3 protein comes from TCRdb applying MiXCR to the 5' RACE reads. The table lists approximately 100,000 distinct CDR3 sequences, more than 9.5% of them singletons. This CDR3 is built from 12 residues. CDR1 is SGHTA and CDR2 is FQGNSA in the germline V gene. The junction had 0 bases not matched to a gene; V was cut back by 5 bases and J by 4 bases. This clonotype has a handful of counts. No antigen is known for it. The sequence was collected from an adult who was a healthcare worker with PCR-confirmed SARS-CoV-2 infection or an uninfected control (not recorded which). The V call is TRBV7-2, the J call TRBJ2-7, with TRBD1 matching 9 bases. Sequences were obtained from whole blood. CDR3 sequence reads: CASSGTGYEQYF. CDR3 sequence (DNA): TGTGCCAGCAGCGGGACAGGGTACGAGCAGTACTTC.